This TCR beta chain was captured by sequencing in a study of T-cell memory formation after mild COVID-19. Study-wide points: The study detected some responding clones in pre-infection memory, suggesting cross-reactive memory joined. Later expanders leaned CD4+, whereas clones that contracted between day 15 and 85 were balanced CD4/CD8.

5'RACE primed at constant segments yielded TCR alpha and TCR beta cDNA libraries bearing sample barcodes and UMIs. TCRdb re-called the 5' RACE reads through MiXCR, storing one row per CDR3 protein. The repertoire includes approximately 500,000 distinct CDR3 sequences, nearly 25% of them detected once, and around 12% sits in the top ten. With respect to this clonotype: Its antigen remains unknown.

There are 11 residues in the CDR3. Germline V gene data show CDR1 as LGHNA and CDR2 as YNFKEQ. Trimming shortened V by 1 base and J by 7 bases, and 1 base separated the two germline ends. The chain recombines TRBV4-2 with TRBJ2-2; D is uncertain. The specimen was PBMCs or a T cell subset sorted from them (not recorded which). The clonotype comes from an adult woman who had mild COVID-19 (a few samples of this study predate the infection). Cell type and time point are not known. The CDR3 loop reads CASSQGGELFF. CDR3 bases: TGTGCCAGCAGCCAAGGCGGGGAGCTGTTTTTT.